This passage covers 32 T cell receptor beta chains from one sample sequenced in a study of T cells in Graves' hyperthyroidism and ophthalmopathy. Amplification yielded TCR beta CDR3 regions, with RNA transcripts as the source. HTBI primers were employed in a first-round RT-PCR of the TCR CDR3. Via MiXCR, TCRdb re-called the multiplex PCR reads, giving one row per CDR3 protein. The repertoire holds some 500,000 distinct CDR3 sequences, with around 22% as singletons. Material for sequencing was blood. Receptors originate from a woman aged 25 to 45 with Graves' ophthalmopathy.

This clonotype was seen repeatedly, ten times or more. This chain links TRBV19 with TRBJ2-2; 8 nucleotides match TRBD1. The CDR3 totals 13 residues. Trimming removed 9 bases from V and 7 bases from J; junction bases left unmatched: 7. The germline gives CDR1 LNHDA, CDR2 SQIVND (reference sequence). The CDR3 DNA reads TGTGCCAGCGGGGACAGGCGGTACGGGGAGCTGTTTTTT. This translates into CASGDRRYGELFF.

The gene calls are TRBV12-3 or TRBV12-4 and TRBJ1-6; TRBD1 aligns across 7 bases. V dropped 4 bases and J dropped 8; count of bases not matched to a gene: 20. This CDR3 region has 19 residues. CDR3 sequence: CASSWLYRGGRSLDSPLHF. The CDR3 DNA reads TGTGCCAGCAGTTGGCTCTACAGGGGAGGACGGTCCTTGGATTCACCCCTCCACTTT.

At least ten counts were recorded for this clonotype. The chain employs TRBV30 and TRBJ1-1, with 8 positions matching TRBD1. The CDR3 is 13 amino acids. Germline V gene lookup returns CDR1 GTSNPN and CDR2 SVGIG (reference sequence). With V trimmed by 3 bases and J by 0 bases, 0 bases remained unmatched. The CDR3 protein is CAWRDRVNTEAFF. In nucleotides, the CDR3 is TGTGCCTGGAGGGACAGGGTGAACACTGAAGCTTTCTTT.

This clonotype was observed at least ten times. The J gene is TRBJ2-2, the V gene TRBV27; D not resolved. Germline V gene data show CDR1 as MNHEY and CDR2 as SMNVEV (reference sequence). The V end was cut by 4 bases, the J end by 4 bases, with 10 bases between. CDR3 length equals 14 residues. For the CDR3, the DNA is TGTGCCAGCAGTTCGGCAGGAACCACCGGGGAGCTGTTTTTT. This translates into CASSSAGTTGELFF.

The CDR3: CASSSAPWSYEQYF. Written as DNA, the CDR3 is TGTGCCAGCAGCTCGGCGCCATGGTCCTACGAGCAGTACTTC. The chain carries TRBV7-2 and TRBJ2-7; D is unresolved. Per the germline V gene, CDR1 is SGHTA and CDR2 is FQGNSA. CDR3 length: 14 amino acids. V lost 4 bases and J lost 1, with 11 bases in between. Complete variable domain (other parts from reference TRBV7-2 and TRBJ2-7): GAGVSQSPSNKVTEKGKDVELRCDPISGHTALYWYRQSLGQGLEFLIYFQGNSAPDKSGLPSDRFSAERTGGSVSTLTIQRTQQEDSAVYLCASSSAPWSYEQYFGPGTRLTVT.

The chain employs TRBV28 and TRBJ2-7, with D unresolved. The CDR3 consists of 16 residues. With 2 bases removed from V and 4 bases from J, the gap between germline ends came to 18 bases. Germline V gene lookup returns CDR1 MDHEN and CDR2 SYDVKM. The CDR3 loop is CASSLGYWARRYEQYF. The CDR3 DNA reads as TGTGCCAGCAGTTTAGGTTACTGGGCAAGGCGGTACGAGCAGTACTTC.

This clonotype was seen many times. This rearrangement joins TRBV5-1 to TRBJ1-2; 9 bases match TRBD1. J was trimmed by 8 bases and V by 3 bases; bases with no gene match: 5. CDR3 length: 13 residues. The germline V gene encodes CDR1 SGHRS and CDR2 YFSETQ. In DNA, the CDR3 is TGCGCCAGCAGCTCTATACAGGGGGCGGGCTACACCTTC. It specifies CASSSIQGAGYTF. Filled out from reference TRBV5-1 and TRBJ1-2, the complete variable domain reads KAGVTQTPRYLIKTRGQQVTLSCSPISGHRSVSWYQQTPGQGLQFLFEYFSETQRNKGNFPGRFSGRQFSNSRSEMNVSTLELGDSALYLCASSSIQGAGYTFGSGTRLTVV.

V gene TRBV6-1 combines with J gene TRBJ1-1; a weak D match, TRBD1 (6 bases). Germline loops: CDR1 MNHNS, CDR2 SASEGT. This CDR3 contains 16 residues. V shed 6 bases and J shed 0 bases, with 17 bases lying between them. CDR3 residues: CASSELTGLLNTEAFF. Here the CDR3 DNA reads TGTGCCAGCAGCGAACTTACAGGGCTCCTGAACACTGAAGCTTTCTTT.

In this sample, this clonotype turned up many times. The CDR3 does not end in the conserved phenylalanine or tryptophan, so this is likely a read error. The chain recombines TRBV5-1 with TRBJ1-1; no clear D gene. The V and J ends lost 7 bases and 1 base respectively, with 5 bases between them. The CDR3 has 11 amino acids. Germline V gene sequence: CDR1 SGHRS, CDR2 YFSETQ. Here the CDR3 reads CASGRNTEAFI. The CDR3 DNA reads TGCGCCAGCGGGAGGAACACTGAAGCTTTCATT.

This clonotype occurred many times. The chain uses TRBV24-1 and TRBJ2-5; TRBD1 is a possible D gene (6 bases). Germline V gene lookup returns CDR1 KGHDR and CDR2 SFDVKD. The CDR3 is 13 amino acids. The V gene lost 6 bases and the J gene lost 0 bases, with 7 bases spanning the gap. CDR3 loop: CATSNRDQETQYF. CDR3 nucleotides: TGTGCCACCAGTAACAGGGACCAAGAGACCCAGTACTTC.

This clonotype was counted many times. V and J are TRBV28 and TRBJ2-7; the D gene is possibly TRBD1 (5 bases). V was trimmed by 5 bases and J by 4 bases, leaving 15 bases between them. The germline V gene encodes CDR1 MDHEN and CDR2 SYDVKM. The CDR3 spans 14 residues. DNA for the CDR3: TGTGCCAGCAGTACCACCGACAGTCTTTACGAGCAGTACTTC. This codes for CASSTTDSLYEQYF.

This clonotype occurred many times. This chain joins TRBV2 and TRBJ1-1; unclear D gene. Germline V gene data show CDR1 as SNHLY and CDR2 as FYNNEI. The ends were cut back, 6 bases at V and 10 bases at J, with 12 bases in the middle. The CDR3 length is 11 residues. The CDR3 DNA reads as TGTGCCAGCAGCCCCCGCGTCTTAGCTTTCTTT. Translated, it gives CASSPRVLAFF.

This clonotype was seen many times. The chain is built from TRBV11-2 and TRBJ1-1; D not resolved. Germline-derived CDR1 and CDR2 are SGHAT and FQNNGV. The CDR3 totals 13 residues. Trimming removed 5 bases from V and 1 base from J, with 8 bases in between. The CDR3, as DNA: TGTGCCAGCAGCATAACAACGAACACTGAAGCTTTCTTT. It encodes CASSITTNTEAFF.

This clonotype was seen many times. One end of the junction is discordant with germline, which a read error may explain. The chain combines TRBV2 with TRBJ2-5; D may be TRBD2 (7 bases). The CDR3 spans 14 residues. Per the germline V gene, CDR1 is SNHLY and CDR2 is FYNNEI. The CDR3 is CASSGRGHQGTQYF. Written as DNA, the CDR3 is TGTGCCAGCAGTGGGCGGGGGCACCAAGGGACCCAGTACTTC.

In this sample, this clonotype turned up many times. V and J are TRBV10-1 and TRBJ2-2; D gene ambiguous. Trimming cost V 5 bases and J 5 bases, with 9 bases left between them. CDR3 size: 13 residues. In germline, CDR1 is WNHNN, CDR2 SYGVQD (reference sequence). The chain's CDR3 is CASSPILTGELFF. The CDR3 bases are TGCGCCAGCAGTCCCATTTTAACCGGGGAGCTGTTTTTT.

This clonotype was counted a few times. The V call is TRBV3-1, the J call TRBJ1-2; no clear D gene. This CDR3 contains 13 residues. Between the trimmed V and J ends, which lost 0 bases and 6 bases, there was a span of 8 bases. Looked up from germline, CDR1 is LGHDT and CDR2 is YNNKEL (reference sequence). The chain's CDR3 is CASSQEGTDGYTF. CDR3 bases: TGTGCCAGCAGCCAAGAAGGTACCGATGGCTACACCTTC.

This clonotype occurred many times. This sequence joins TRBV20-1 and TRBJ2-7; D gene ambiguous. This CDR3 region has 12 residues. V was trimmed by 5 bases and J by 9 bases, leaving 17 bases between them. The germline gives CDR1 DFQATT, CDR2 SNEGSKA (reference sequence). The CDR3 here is CSAFHESMRQYF. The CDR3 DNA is TGCAGTGCTTTTCACGAGTCTATGCGGCAGTACTTC.

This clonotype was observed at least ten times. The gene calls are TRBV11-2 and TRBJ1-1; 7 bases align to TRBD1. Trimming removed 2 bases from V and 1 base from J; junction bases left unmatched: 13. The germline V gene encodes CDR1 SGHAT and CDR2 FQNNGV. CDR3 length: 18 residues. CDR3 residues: CASSLNTPGGTTNTEAFF. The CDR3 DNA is TGTGCCAGCAGCTTAAACACCCCAGGGGGAACAACGAACACTGAAGCTTTCTTT.

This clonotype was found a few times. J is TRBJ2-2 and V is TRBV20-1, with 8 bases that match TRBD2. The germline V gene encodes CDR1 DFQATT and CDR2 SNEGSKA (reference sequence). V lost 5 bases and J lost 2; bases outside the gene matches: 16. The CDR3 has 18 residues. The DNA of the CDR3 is TGCAGTGCTGCGGGAAGAGAACTAGCGGAATCCAACACCGGGGAGCTGTTTTTT. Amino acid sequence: CSAAGRELAESNTGELFF.

CDR3 in DNA: TGCAGTGCTAGAGAGGGACAAGCCAATCAGCCCCAGCATTTT. Its translation is CSAREGQANQPQHF. This chain links TRBV20-1 with TRBJ1-5; possibly TRBD1 for D (6 bases). The CDR3 spans 14 residues. Trimming left V 0 bases short and J 3 bases short, with 9 bases between. Germline V gene lookup returns CDR1 DFQATT and CDR2 SNEGSKA (reference sequence).

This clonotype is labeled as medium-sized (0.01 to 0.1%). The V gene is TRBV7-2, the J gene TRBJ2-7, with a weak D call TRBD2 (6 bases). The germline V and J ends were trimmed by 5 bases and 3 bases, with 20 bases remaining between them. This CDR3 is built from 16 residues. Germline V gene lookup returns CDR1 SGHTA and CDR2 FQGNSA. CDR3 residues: CASSPPGTAFLYEQYF. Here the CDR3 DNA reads TGTGCCAGCAGCCCACCCGGGACTGCCTTCCTCTACGAGCAGTACTTC.

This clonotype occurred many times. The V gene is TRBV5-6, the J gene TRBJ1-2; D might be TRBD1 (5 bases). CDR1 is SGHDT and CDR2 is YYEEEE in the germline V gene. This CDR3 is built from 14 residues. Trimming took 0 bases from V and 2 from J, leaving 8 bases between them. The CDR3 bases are TGTGCCAGCAGCTTGGAACAGGTGAACTATGGCTACACCTTC. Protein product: CASSLEQVNYGYTF.

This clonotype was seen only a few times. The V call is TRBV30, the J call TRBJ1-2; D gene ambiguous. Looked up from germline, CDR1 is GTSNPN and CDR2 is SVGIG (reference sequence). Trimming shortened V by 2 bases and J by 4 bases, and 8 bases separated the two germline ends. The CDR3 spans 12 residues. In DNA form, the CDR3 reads TGTGCCTGGAGTCCAGGTTTCTATGGCTACACCTTC. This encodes CAWSPGFYGYTF.

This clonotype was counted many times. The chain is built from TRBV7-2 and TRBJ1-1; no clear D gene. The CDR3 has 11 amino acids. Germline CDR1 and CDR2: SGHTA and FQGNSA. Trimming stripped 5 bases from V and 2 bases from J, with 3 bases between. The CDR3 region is CASSVNTEAFF. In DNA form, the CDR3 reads TGTGCCAGCAGCGTCAACACTGAAGCTTTCTTT.

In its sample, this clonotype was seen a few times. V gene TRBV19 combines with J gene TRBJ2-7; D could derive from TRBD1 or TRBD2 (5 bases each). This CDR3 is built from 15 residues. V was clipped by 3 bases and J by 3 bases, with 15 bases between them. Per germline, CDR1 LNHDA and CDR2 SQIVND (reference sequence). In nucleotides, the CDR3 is TGTGCCAGTAGTATCTTGTCAGGGAGAAGCTACGAGCAGTACTTC. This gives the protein CASSILSGRSYEQYF.

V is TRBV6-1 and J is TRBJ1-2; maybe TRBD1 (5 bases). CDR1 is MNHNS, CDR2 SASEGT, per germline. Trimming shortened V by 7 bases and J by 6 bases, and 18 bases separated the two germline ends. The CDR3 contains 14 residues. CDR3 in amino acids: CASTDDTWGNGYTF. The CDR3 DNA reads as TGTGCCAGCACCGATGACACATGGGGGAATGGCTACACCTTC.

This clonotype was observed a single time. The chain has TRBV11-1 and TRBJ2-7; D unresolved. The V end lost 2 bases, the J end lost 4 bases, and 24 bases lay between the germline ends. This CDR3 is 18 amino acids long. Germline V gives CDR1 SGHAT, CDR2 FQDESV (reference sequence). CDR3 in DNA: TGTGCCAGCAGCTTACCCATAAATGCAGGACGGAACAAATACGAGCAGTACTTC. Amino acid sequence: CASSLPINAGRNKYEQYF.

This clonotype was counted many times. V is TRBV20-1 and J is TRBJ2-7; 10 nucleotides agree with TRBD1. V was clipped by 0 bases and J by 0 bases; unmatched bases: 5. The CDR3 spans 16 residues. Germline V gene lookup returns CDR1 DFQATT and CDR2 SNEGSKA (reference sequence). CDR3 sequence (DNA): TGCAGTGCTAGAGATCTTTGGACAGGGGGCTCCTACGAGCAGTACTTC. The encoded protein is CSARDLWTGGSYEQYF.

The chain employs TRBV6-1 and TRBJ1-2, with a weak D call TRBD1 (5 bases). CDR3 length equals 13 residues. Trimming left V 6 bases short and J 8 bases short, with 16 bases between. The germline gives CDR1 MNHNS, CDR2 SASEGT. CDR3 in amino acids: CASSNSLGEGYTF. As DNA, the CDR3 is TGTGCCAGCAGCAATTCTTTGGGGGAGGGCTACACCTTC.

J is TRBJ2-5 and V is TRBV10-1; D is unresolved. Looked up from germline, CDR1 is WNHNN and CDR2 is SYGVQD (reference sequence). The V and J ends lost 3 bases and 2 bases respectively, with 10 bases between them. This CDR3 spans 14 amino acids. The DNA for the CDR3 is TGCGCCAGCAGTGACGCGCGACAACAAGAGACCCAGTACTTC. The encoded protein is CASSDARQQETQYF.

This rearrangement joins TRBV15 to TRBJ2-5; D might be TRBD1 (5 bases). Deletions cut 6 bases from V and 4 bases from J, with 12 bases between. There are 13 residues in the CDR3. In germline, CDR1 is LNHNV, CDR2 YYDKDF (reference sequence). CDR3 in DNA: TGTGCCACCAGTTTAGGGGTGGGAGAGACCCAGTACTTC. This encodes CATSLGVGETQYF.

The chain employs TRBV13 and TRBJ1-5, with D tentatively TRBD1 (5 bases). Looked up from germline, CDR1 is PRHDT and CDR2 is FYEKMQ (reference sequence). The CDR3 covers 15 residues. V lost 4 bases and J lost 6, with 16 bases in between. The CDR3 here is CASSSSDRPPQPQHF. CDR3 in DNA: TGTGCCAGCAGCTCTTCCGACAGACCCCCTCAGCCCCAGCATTTT.